This note documents a single TCR beta chain sequence. This clonotype was found many times. Its antigen target is currently unknown. Germline and junction disagree at one end, which may indicate a read error. Read against the paper, the sample's treatment or condition label means: live attenuated yellow fever vaccine strain. At every blood-draw timepoint, two biological replicates of bulk PBMCs were collected. PBMCs were isolated from peripheral blood using a standard Ficoll-Paque protocol. TriZol was used to extract RNA from bulk PBMCs, CD4 and CD8 fractions, and dextramer-positive and dextramer-negative fractions. This sample was taken from a study of T cells after yellow fever vaccination (dated by TCRdb to between 2019 and 2020). For context, the study as a whole: The SMART-Seq v4 Ultra Low Input RNA kit was used to prepare libraries from fractions with low cell numbers. Bulk PBMC replicates and cell subsets were isolated from blood drawn at multiple timepoints before and after both primary and secondary immunization. To follow T-cell clones before and after primary and booster YFV17D yellow fever vaccination, bulk TCR alpha and beta repertoires were sequenced over time. Two healthy male donors, one aged 18 to 30 and one aged 30 to 40 years, made up the cohort. What the authors observed across the whole study: Only a couple of donors were included in the study, so the extent to which the findings can be generalized is limited. Compared with the primary T-cell response, the secondary T-cell response was weaker but faster, peaking on day 5 rather than day 15. FACS-sorted repertoires could contain abundant contaminating clonotypes from the bulk population, so computational filtering was required. Most clones expanded after primary vaccination (roughly 96% of CD4 and 88% of CD8) were re-detected after the booster, suggesting that broad memory maintenance occurred. A small share of clonotypes was detected in both CD4 and CD8 compartments, with the overlap likely arising from convergent recombination.

Synthesis of TCR cDNA relied on 5'RACE template switching, a step that introduced a universal primer site along with unique molecular identifiers. Priming for cDNA synthesis came from both the TCR alpha and TCR beta constant segments. Two PCR steps were used to amplify libraries, with sample barcodes and sequencing adapters being added in the second step. Libraries were sequenced on Illumina HiSeq 2500 (2x100 bp) or NovaSeq (2x150 bp). Processing in the source paper ran as follows. Reads were demultiplexed and collapsed into UMI consensus sequences with MIGEC, and V(D)J alignment was performed with MiXCR. Using edgeR on replicate PBMC samples, clonotypes were called vaccine-responding if FDR was below 0.01 and the log2 fold change was above 5 up to day 15. CD4 or CD8 identity was assigned to each bulk clonotype according to whether the clonotype was present at higher abundance in the sequenced CD4 repertoire or the sequenced CD8 repertoire. TCRdb handled the public reads itself, with Q25 trimming in fastp and clone calling in MiXCR, and kept productive beta chains. All rows with the same CDR3 protein become a single entry with the most common DNA and genes. These V and J calls are TCRdb output, not the study's own analysis. The sample has about 320,000 distinct CDR3 sequences on record, about 6.9% of them singletons. About 18% of the sample lies in the top ten.

This TCR was recovered from a man younger than 30 who received the YFV17D yellow fever vaccine. Sample: PBMCs, taken roughly 45 days after the first yellow fever vaccination.

The CDR3 region reads CASSYSSGGAHF. At the DNA level, the sequence is TGTGCCAGCAGTTACTCGAGCGGGGGGGCCCACTTC. Recombination joined TRBV6-6 with TRBJ2-4; 10 central bases correspond to TRBD2. From a lookup of the germline V gene (reference sequence), CDR1 and CDR2 are MNHNY and SVGAGI. Measured from the cysteine to the phenylalanine, the CDR3 is 12 residues long. CDR3 DNA is the only sequence kept; it has 36 bases, read in frame from the first base.